This TCR beta chain stems from a study of tumor-infiltrating lymphocytes in localized non-small cell lung cancer. Overall study: Each patient gave resected tumor and non-adjacent uninvolved lung tissue. Study-level points and caveats: Not all patients were TCR sequenced, owing to tissue quantity.

Germline V CDR1 and CDR2: SGHDN, FVKESK. The CDR3 has 15 residues. V gave up 4 bases and J gave up 5 bases, with 17 bases separating them. Assay: immunoSEQ multiplex PCR; the TCRdb copy retains only in-frame clones and omits some. The repertoire holds approximately 21,000 clones, around 80% seen once, with roughly 3.5% in the top ten. Concerning this clone: No antigen is known for it.

Source material: lung tumor tissue. The sequence was obtained from a human donor with non-small cell lung cancer. V usage is TRBV14 and J usage is TRBJ2-5; maybe TRBD1 (6 bases). CDR3 in amino acids: CASSPFGRGIETQYF. The CDR3 DNA follows: TGTGCCAGCAGCCCTTTCGGCAGGGGCATCGAGACCCAGTACTTC.